This TCR beta chain came from a study of T cell responses to AZD1222 COVID-19 vaccine. Study findings and constraints: Sampling that yielded the repertoires occurred only after the peak T cell response.

As concerns this clone: Its antigen is not identified.

J lost 8 bases, V lost 5 bases, and 9 bases had no gene match. The CDR3 contains 15 residues. Germline values: CDR1 SGHVS, CDR2 FQNEAQ. Assay: immunoSEQ multiplex PCR; the TCRdb copy retains only in-frame clones and omits some. The sample records some 120,000 clones, 80% to 90% being singletons. The chain couples TRBV7-8 to TRBJ2-4; 10 bases align to TRBD1. Sample: peripheral blood, taken on day 0 of MenACWY control vaccination. The clonotype was recovered from an adult in good health. The CDR3 coding sequence is TGTGCCAGCAGCCCCCGACAGGGGGCGGCGGACATTCAGTACTTC. Residues: CASSPRQGAADIQYF.